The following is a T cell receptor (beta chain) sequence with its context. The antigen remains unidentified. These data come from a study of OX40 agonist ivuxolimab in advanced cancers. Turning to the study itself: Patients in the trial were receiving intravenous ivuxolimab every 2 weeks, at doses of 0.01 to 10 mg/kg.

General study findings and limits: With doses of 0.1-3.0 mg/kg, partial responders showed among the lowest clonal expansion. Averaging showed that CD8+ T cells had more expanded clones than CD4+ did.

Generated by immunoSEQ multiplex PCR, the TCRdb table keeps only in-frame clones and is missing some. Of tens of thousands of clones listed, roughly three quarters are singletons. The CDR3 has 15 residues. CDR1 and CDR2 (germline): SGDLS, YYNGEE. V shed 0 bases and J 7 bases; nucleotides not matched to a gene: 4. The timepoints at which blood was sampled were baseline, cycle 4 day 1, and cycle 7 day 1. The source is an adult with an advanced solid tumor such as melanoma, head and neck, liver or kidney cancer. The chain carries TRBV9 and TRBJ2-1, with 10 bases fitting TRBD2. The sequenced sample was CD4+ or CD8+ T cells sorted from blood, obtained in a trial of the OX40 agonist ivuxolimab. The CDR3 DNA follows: TGTGCCAGCAGCGTAGTGGCTAGCGGGGGAAATGAGCAGTTCTTC. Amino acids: CASSVVASGGNEQFF. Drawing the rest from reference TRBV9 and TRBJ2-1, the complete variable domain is DSGVTQTPKHLITATGQRVTLRCSPRSGDLSVYWYQQSLDQGLQFLIQYYNGEERAKGNILERFSAQQFPDLHSELNLSSLELGDSALYFCASSVVASGGNEQFFGPGTRLTVL.